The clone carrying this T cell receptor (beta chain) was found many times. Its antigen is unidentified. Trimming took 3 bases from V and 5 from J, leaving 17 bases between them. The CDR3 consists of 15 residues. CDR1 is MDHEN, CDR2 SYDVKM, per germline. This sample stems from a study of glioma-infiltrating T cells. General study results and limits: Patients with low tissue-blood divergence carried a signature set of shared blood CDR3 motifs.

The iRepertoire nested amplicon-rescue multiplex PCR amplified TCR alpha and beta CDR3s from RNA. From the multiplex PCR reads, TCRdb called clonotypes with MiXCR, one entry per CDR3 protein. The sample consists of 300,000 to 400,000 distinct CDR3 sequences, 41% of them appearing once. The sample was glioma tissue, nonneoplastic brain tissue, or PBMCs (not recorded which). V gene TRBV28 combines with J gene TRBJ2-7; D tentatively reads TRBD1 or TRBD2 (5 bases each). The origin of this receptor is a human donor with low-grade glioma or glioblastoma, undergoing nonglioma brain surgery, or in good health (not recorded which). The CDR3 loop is CASSFGAGTFNEQYF. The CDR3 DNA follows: TGTGCCAGCAGTTTTGGGGCGGGTACATTCAACGAGCAGTACTTC. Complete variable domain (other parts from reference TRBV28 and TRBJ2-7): DVKVTQSSRYLVKRTGEKVFLECVQDMDHENMFWYRQDPGLGLRLIYFSYDVKMKEKGDIPEGYSVSREKKERFSLILESASTNQTSMYLCASSFGAGTFNEQYFGPGTRLTVT.